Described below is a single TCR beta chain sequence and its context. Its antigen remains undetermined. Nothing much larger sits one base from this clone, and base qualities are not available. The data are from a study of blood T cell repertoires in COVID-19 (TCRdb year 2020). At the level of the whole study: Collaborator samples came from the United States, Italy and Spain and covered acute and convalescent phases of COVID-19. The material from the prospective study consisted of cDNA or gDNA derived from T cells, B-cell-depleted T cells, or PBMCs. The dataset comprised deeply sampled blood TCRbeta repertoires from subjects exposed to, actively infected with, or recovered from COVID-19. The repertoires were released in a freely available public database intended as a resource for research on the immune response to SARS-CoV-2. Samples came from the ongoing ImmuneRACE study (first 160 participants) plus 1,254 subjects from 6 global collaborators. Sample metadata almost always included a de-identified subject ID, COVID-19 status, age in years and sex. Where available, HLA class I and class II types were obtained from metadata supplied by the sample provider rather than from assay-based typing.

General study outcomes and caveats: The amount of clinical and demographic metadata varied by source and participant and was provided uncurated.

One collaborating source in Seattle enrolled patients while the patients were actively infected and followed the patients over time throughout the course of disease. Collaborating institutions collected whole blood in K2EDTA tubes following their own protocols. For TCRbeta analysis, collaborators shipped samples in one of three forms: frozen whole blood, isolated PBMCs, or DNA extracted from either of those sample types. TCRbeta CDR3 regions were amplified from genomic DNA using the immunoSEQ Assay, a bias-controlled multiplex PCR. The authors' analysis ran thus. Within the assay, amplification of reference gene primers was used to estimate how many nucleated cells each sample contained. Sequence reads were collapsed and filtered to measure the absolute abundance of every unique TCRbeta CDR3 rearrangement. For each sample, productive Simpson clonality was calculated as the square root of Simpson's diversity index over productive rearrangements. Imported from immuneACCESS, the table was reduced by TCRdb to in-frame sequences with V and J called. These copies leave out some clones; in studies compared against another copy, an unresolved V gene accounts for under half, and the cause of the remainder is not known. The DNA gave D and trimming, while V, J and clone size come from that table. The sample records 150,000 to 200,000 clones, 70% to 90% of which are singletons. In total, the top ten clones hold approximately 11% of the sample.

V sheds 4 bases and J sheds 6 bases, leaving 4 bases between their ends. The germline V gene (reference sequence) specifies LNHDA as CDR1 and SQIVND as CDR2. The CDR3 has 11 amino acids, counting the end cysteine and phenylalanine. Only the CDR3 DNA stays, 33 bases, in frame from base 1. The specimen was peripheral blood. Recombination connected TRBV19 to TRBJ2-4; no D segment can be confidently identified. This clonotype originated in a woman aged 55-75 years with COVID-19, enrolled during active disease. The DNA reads TGTGCCAGTAGTACACTAAACATTCAGTACTTC. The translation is CASSTLNIQYF.